This TCR beta chain is from a study of blood T cell repertoires in COVID-19. At the level of the study: Sites across the United States, Italy and Spain contributed samples from acute and convalescent COVID-19. The analysed material was cDNA or gDNA that came from T cells, B-cell-depleted T cells, or PBMCs.

Per the original methods: The authors estimated nucleated cell counts from reference gene primer amplification. Using immunoSEQ multiplex PCR, the repertoire was profiled, and TCRdb retains in-frame clones only, with some absent. V and J calls and clone size follow that table, whereas D and trimming were derived from the DNA. The data hold about 87,000 clones, with 60% to 80% observed a single time. The V end was cut by 4 bases, the J end by 9 bases, with 16 bases between. The CDR3 runs to 14 residues. The germline CDR1 and CDR2 sequences are LGHNA and YSLEER. The chain uses TRBV4-3 and TRBJ2-1; tentatively, D is TRBD1 (6 bases). Sample: peripheral blood. This receptor was identified in a woman aged 45 to 65 with acute or convalescent COVID-19. CDR3 loop: CASSRGDIHGEQFF. The CDR3 DNA follows: TGCGCCAGCAGCCGAGGGGACATTCACGGTGAGCAGTTCTTC.